The next 5 T cell receptor beta chains were all read from a single sample in a study of blood T cell repertoires in COVID-19. Repertoires were generated with immunoSEQ multiplex PCR, while TCRdb's copy carries only in-frame clones and drops some. This sample has 150,000 or so clones, with about 85% found just once. The specimen sequenced was peripheral blood. All receptors derive from a woman between 65 and 79 years old with COVID-19, enrolled during active disease.

This clone was seen repeatedly, ten times or more. This chain links TRBV6-4 with TRBJ2-3, with 14 bases fitting TRBD2. J was trimmed by 3 bases and V by 4 bases; bases with no gene match: 3. The CDR3 contains 16 residues. Germline V CDR1 and CDR2: MRHNA, SNTAGT. CDR3 in amino acids: CASSVGLAGGTDTQYF. CDR3 nucleotides: TGTGCCAGCAGTGTTGGACTAGCGGGGGGAACAGATACGCAGTATTTT.

The genes are TRBV7-3 and TRBJ2-7; D is possibly TRBD2 (5 bases). V shed 6 bases and J shed 3 bases, with 15 bases lying between them. Germline CDR1 reads SGHTA; CDR2 reads FQGTGA. The CDR3 totals 14 residues. For the CDR3, the DNA is TGTGCCAGCAGTCTCGGGTCGGGGAACTACGAGCAGTACTTC. Protein: CASSLGSGNYEQYF.

This clone was counted once. The chain links TRBV7-8 to TRBJ1-1; 7 positions match TRBD1. The CDR3 is made up of 17 amino acids. V trimming: 7 bases; J trimming: 4 bases; junction bases outside the gene matches: 18. Germline V CDR1 and CDR2: SGHVS, FQNEAQ. Written as DNA, the CDR3 is TGTGCCAGCACCCTAACCCCCCCCTACAGGGGACTCACTGAAGCTTTCTTT. This codes for CASTLTPPYRGLTEAFF.

This rearrangement joins TRBV5-4 to TRBJ1-2; D remains unclear. The germline gives CDR1 SGHNT, CDR2 YYREEE (reference sequence). V was shortened by 4 bases and J by 2 bases, with 15 bases between the two germline ends. The CDR3 length is 15 residues. The CDR3 region is CASSPWANSNYGYTF. The CDR3 bases are TGTGCCAGCAGCCCGTGGGCGAACTCCAACTATGGCTACACCTTC.

The chain employs TRBV9 and TRBJ1-3; D call uncertain. The V gene's germline CDR1 is SGDLS and CDR2 YYNGEE. This CDR3 has 16 residues. The V end lost 0 bases, the J end lost 0 bases, and 10 bases lay between the germline ends. The CDR3 sequence: CASSVGPMVSGNTIYF. The CDR3 coding sequence is TGTGCCAGCAGCGTAGGGCCGATGGTCTCTGGAAACACCATATATTTT. The variable domain in full, with the rest retrieved from reference TRBV9 and TRBJ1-3, is DSGVTQTPKHLITATGQRVTLRCSPRSGDLSVYWYQQSLDQGLQFLIQYYNGEERAKGNILERFSAQQFPDLHSELNLSSLELGDSALYFCASSVGPMVSGNTIYFGEGSWLTVV.